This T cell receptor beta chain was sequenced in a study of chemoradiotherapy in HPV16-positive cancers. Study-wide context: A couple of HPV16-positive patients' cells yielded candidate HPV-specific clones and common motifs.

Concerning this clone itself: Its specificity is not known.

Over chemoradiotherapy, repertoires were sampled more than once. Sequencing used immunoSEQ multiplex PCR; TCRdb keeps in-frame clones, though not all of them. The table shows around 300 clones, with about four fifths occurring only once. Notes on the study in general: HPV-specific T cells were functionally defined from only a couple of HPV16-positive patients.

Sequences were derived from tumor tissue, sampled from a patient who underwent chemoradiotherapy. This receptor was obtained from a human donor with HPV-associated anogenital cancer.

CDR3 in amino acids: CAWSVDRNEQFF. In DNA form, the CDR3 reads TGTGCCTGGAGTGTAGATAGGAATGAGCAGTTCTTC. The rearrangement uses TRBV30 and TRBJ2-1; no clear D gene. CDR3 size: 12 residues. V shed 0 bases and J shed 7 bases, with 7 bases lying between them. Germline V gene lookup returns CDR1 GTSNPN and CDR2 SVGIG (reference sequence). The variable domain in full, completed from reference TRBV30 and TRBJ2-1, reads SQTIHQWPATLVQPVGSPLSLECTVEGTSNPNLYWYRQAAGRGLQLLFYSVGIGQISSEVPQNLSASRPQDRQFILSSKKLLLSDSGFYLCAWSVDRNEQFFGPGTRLTVL.